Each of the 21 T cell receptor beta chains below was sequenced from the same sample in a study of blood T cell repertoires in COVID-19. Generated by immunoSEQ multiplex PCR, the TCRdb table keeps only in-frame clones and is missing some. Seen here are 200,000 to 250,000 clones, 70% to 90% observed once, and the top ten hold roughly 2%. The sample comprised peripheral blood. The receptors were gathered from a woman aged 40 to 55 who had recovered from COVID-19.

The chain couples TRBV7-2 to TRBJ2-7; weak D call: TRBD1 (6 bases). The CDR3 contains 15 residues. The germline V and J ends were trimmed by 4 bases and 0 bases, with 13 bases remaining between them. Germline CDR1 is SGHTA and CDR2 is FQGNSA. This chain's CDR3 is CASSSSGVGSYEQYF. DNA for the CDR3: TGTGCCAGCAGCTCATCAGGGGTGGGCTCCTACGAGCAGTACTTC.

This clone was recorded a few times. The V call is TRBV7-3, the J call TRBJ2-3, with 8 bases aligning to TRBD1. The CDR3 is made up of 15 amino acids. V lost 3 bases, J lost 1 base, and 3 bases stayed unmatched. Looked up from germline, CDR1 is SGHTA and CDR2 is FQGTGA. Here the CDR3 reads CASSLKTGGTDTQYF. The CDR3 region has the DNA TGTGCCAGCAGCTTGAAGACAGGGGGCACAGATACGCAGTATTTT.

The CDR3 DNA is TGCGCCAGCAGTGGGACAGACACTTTGAACACCGGGGAGCTGTTTTTT. It is translated as CASSGTDTLNTGELFF. This chain connects TRBV10-2 to TRBJ2-2; D possibly corresponds to TRBD1 (6 bases). Trimming left V 4 bases short and J 1 base short, with 13 bases between. CDR1 and CDR2 (germline): WSHSY, SAAADI. CDR3 length: 16 residues.

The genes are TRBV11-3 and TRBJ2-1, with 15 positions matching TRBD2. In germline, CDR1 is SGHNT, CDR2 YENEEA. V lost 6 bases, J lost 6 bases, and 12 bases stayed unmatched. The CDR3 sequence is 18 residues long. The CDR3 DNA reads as TGTGCCAGCAGGGGGACTAGCGGGAGGACGGGTCCTCTCAATGAGCAGTTCTTC. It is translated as CASRGTSGRTGPLNEQFF.

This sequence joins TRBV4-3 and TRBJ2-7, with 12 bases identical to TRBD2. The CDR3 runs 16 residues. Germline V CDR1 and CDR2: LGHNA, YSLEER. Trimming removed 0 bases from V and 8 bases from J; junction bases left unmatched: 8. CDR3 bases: TGCGCCAGCAGCCAAGATTTCGCTAGCGGGGGGGATAAGCAGTACTTC. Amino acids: CASSQDFASGGDKQYF.

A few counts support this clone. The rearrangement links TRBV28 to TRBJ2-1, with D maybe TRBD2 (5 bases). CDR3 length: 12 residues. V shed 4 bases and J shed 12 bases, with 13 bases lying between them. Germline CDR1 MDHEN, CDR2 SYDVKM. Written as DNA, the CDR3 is TGTGCCAGCAGTTCAGCGACTATTGGGCAGTTCTTC. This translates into CASSSATIGQFF.

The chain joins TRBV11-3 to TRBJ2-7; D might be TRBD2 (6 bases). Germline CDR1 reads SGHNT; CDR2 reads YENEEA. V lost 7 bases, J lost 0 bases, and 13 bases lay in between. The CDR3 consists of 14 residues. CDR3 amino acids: CASKLGRSSYEQYF. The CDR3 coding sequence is TGTGCCAGCAAATTAGGGAGGAGCTCCTACGAGCAGTACTTC.

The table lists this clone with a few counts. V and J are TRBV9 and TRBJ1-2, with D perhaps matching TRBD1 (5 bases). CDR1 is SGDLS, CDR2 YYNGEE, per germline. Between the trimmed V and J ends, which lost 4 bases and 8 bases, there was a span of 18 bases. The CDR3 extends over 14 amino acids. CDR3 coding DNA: TGTGCCAGCAGCACCAGGGAGGTCGAGCGGGGCTACACCTTC. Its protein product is CASSTREVERGYTF.

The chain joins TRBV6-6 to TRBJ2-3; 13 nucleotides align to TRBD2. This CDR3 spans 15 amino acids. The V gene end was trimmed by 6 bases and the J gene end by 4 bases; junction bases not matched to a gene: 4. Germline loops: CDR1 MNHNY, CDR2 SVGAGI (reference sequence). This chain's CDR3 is CASSPLAGGADTQYF. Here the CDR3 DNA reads TGTGCCAGCAGCCCACTAGCGGGGGGGGCAGATACGCAGTATTTT.

The CDR3 is CASSLGGANQPQHF. Here the CDR3 DNA reads TGCGCCAGCAGCTTGGGTGGGGCGAATCAGCCCCAGCATTTT. The chain combines TRBV5-1 with TRBJ1-5; D is perhaps TRBD1 (5 bases). Trimming stripped 0 bases from V and 4 bases from J, with 8 bases between. The germline V gene encodes CDR1 SGHRS and CDR2 YFSETQ. The CDR3 consists of 14 residues.

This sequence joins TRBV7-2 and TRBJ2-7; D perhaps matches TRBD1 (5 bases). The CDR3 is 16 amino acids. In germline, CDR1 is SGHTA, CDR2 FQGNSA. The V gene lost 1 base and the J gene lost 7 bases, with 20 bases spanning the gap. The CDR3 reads CASSLEGLGAAREQYF. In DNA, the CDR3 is TGTGCCAGCAGCTTAGAGGGTTTAGGGGCGGCGAGGGAGCAGTACTTC. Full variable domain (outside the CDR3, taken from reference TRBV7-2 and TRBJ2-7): GAGVSQSPSNKVTEKGKDVELRCDPISGHTALYWYRQSLGQGLEFLIYFQGNSAPDKSGLPSDRFSAERTGGSVSTLTIQRTQQEDSAVYLCASSLEGLGAAREQYFGPGTRLTVT.

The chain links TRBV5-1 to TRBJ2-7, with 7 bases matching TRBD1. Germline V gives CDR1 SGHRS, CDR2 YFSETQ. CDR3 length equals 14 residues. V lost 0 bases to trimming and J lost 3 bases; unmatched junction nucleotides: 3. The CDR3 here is CASSLGQGVYEQYF. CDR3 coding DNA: TGCGCCAGCAGCTTGGGCCAGGGGGTCTACGAGCAGTACTTC.

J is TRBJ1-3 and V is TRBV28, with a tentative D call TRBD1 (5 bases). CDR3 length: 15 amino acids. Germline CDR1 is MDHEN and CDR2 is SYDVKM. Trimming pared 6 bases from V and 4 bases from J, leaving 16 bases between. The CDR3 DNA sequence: TGTGCCAGCAGCTTGGATAATGGGGGGGGAAACACCATATATTTT. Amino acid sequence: CASSLDNGGGNTIYF.

Written as DNA, the CDR3 is TGTGCCAGCAGTTACCCGGACAGTGTGAGCAATCAGCCCCAGCATTTT. It is translated as CASSYPDSVSNQPQHF. The chain employs TRBV6-2 or TRBV6-3 and TRBJ1-5, with D perhaps matching TRBD1 (6 bases). Germline assignment: CDR1 MNHEY and CDR2 SVGEGT. The length of the CDR3 is 16 residues. The V gene lost 2 bases and the J gene lost 1 base, with 12 bases spanning the gap.

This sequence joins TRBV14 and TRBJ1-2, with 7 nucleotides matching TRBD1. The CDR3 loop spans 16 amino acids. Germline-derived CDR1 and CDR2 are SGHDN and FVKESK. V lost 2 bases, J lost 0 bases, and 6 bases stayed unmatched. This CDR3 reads CASSQSLGQANYGYTF. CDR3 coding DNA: TGTGCCAGCAGCCAAAGTCTCGGACAGGCTAACTATGGCTACACCTTC.

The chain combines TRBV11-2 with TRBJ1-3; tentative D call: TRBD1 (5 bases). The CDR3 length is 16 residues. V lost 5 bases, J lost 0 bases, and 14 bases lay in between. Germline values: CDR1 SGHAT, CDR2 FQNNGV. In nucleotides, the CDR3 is TGTGCCAGCAGCCCCCGCTACAGGAACTCTGGAAACACCATATATTTT. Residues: CASSPRYRNSGNTIYF.

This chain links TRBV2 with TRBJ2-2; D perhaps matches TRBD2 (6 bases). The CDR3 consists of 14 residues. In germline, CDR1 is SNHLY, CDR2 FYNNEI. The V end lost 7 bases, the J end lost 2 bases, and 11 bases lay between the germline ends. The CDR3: CASKGTPNTGELFF. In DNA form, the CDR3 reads TGTGCCAGCAAGGGGACTCCAAACACCGGGGAGCTGTTTTTT.

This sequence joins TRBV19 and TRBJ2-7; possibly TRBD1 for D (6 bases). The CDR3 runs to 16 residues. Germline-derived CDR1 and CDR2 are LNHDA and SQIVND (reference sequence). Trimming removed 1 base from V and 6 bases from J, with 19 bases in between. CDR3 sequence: CASSIVLGQTKGEQYF. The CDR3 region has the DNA TGTGCCAGTAGTATAGTCTTGGGACAAACAAAGGGCGAGCAGTACTTC.

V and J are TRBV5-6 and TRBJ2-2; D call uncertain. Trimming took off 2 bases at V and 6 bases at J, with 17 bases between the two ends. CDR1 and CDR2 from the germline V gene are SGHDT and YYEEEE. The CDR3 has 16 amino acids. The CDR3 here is CASSLRSRSRPGELFF. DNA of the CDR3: TGTGCCAGCAGCTTAAGGAGTCGTAGCCGACCCGGGGAGCTGTTTTTT.

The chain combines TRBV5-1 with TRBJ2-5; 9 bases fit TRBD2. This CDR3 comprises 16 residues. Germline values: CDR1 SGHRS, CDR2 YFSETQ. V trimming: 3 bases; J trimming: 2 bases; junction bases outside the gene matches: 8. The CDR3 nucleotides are TGCGCCAGCAGCTCTGGGGCTAGCGGGGCGCAAGAGACCCAGTACTTC. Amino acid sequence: CASSSGASGAQETQYF.

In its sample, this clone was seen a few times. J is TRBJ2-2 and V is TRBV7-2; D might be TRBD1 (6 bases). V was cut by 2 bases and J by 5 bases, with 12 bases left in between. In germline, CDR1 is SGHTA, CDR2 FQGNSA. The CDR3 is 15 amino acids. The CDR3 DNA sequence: TGTGCCAGCAGCTTAATGCCAGGGGCGACCGGGGAGCTGTTTTTT. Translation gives CASSLMPGATGELFF.